This T cell receptor (beta chain) was identified during a study of T cells expressing NK-cell markers. The CDR3 spans 15 residues. Germline assignment: CDR1 SGHRS and CDR2 YFSETQ. TCRdb re-called the 5' RACE reads; one entry per CDR3 protein, DNA not given. The listing records some 410,000 distinct CDR3 sequences. Sequenced sample: blood T cells: a sorted CD56 or NKG2C T cell subset, CD4+ or CD8+ T cells, or bulk PBMC T cells (not recorded which). The receptor was isolated from a woman aged 18 to 75 in good health. The gene calls are TRBV5-1 and TRBJ2-1; TCRdb returns TRBD2, unconfirmable since there is no DNA. CDR3 residues: CASSLSGGIYNEQFF. Looking up the rest from reference TRBV5-1 and TRBJ2-1 gives the full variable domain: KAGVTQTPRYLIKTRGQQVTLSCSPISGHRSVSWYQQTPGQGLQFLFEYFSETQRNKGNFPGRFSGRQFSNSRSEMNVSTLELGDSALYLCASSLSGGIYNEQFFGPGTRLTVL.